This TCR beta chain was obtained from a study of blood T cell repertoires in COVID-19 (dated by TCRdb to the early 2020s). Turning to the overall study: Samples covering the acute and convalescent phases of COVID-19 were provided by collaborators in the United States, Italy and Spain. The material from the prospective study consisted of cDNA or gDNA derived from T cells, B-cell-depleted T cells, or PBMCs. Subjects who had been exposed to COVID-19, were actively infected with it, or had recovered from it provided the deeply sampled blood TCRbeta repertoires that made up the dataset. The repertoires were made available in a free public database intended to serve as a resource for research on the immune response to SARS-CoV-2. The samples were drawn from two sources: the first 160 participants of the ongoing ImmuneRACE study, and fewer than 1,500 subjects contributed by 6 global collaborators. A de-identified subject ID, COVID-19 status, age in years and sex were almost always included in the sample metadata. Where available, HLA class I and class II types were taken from metadata supplied by the sample provider and were not determined by assay-based typing. General study outcomes and caveats: Clinical and demographic metadata were provided uncurated, with the amount varying by source and participant.

Each collaborating institution followed its own protocols to collect whole blood in K2EDTA tubes. For TCRbeta analysis, collaborators shipped samples as frozen whole blood, isolated PBMCs, or DNA extracted from either of those sample types. As for this clone: It lacks a known antigen. One base away there is no much larger clone; base qualities are not given.

Reading the germline V gene gives CDR1 SQVTM and CDR2 ANQGSEA. Trimming removed 4 bases from V and 6 bases from J, leaving 13 bases between the germline ends. The CDR3, from cysteine to phenylalanine, totals 13 residues. The CDR3 DNA has 39 bases and is translated from base 1. TCRbeta CDR3 regions were amplified from genomic DNA using the immunoSEQ Assay, a bias-controlled multiplex PCR. As for the original processing: Nucleated cell counts per sample were estimated from amplification of reference gene primers within the assay. To quantify the absolute abundance of each unique TCRbeta CDR3 rearrangement, sequence reads were collapsed and filtered. For each sample, productive Simpson clonality was calculated by taking the square root of Simpson's diversity index across productive rearrangements. Sourced from immuneACCESS, this table was stored by TCRdb with only in-frame sequences that have V and J called. A share of the clones is absent; for the studies checked, an unresolved V gene accounts for under half, and the remainder has no known explanation. From that table come the V and J calls and clone size; the DNA was used to work out D and trimming. The sample table records some 83,000 clones; about 87% of these occur just once. Over 0.45% of the sample comes from the top ten.

Sequenced input: peripheral blood. In this chain, TRBV29-1 is recombined with TRBJ2-1, with the identity of the D gene unclear. This clonotype was obtained from a man aged 55-75 years with acute or convalescent COVID-19. Read as DNA, the sequence is TGCAGCGTTGCTTCCGCGGCCTCCAATGAGCAGTTCTTC. Its protein product is CSVASAASNEQFF.